This T cell receptor beta chain came from a study of blood T cell repertoires in COVID-19. At the level of the study: Specimens from acute and convalescent COVID-19 originated in the United States, Italy and Spain. T cells, B-cell-depleted T cells, or PBMCs supplied cDNA or gDNA.

Original handling: Reference gene primer amplification yielded estimated nucleated cell counts. Sequencing was performed with immunoSEQ multiplex PCR; in TCRdb, only in-frame clones are kept and a portion is missing. The DNA was the basis for D and trimming; V, J and clone size are from that table. The profile shows some 460,000 clones, approximately 90% of them singletons. Germline CDR1 reads SNHLY; CDR2 reads FYNNEI. The CDR3 has 16 residues. The V gene end was trimmed by 5 bases and the J gene end by 6 bases; junction bases not matched to a gene: 10. This sequence originates from a woman younger than 45 with acute or convalescent COVID-19. Input material: peripheral blood. V and J are TRBV2 and TRBJ1-6, with 7 bases that match TRBD1. CDR3 in amino acids: CASSSDRALLNSPLHF. The DNA for the CDR3 is TGTGCCAGCAGTTCAGACAGGGCCCTCCTTAATTCACCCCTCCACTTT.